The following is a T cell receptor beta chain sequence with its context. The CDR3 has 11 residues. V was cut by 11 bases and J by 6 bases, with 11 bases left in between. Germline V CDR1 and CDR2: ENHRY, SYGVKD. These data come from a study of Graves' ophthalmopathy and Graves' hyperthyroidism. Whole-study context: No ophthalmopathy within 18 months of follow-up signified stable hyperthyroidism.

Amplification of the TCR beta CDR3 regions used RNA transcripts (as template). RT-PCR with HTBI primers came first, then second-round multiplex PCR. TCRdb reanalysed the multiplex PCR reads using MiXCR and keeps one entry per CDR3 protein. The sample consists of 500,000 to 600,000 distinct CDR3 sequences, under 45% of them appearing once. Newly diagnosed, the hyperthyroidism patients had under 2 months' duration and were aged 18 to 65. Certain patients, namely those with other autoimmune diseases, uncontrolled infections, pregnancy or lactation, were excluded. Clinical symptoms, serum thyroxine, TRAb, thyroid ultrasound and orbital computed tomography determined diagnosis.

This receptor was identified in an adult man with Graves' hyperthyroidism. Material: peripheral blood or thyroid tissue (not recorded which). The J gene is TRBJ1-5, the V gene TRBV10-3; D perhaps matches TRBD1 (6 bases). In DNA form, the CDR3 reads TGTGCCCGAGGGGGGAGTCAGCCCCAGCATTTT. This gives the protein CARGGSQPQHF.